These 30 T cell receptor beta chains were sequenced from one sample in a study of human T cells and chemical hapten exposure. From the RACE reads, TCRdb called clonotypes with MiXCR, one entry per CDR3 protein. The sample consists of 85,000 to 130,000 distinct CDR3 sequences, approximately 12% of them appearing once. The time point here: pre-sensitization, week 0. Indicated treatment: therapeutic diphenylcyclopropenone sensitization with weekly scalp DPC. Sequences were derived from whole blood, sampled in connection with sensitization to the hapten diphenylcyclopropenone (DPC). Every receptor here comes from a woman aged 50 to 65 with alopecia areata. Some clones in this sample may be carry-over from other donors' samples.

A remark on this clonotype: A much larger clone differs by one base, so this may be a read error. The chain has TRBV28 and TRBJ2-3; maybe TRBD1 (6 bases). This CDR3 comprises 13 residues. The germline gives CDR1 MDHEN, CDR2 SYDVKM. Trimming removed 8 bases from V and 0 bases from J, with 9 bases in between. The DNA of the CDR3 is TGTGCCAGCTATGACAGGAGCACAGATACGCAGTATTTT. This codes for CASYDRSTDTQYF.

The rearrangement links TRBV6-5 to TRBJ1-1, with D hard to call. This CDR3 region has 17 residues. Germline lookup yields CDR1 MNHEY and CDR2 SVGAGI. V lost 0 bases and J lost 0, with 14 bases in between. The CDR3 coding sequence is TGTGCCAGCAGTTACTCGAGTCAGCCCTACATGAACACTGAAGCTTTCTTT. It codes for CASSYSSQPYMNTEAFF.

This clonotype was counted at least ten times. The V gene is TRBV27, the J gene TRBJ2-1, with 14 nucleotides matching TRBD2. The CDR3 is 15 residues long. Germline V gene data show CDR1 as MNHEY and CDR2 as SMNVEV (reference sequence). V lost 8 bases, J lost 7 bases, and 7 bases stayed unmatched. CDR3 residues: CASGTGTSGRNEQFF. The CDR3 coding sequence is TGTGCCAGCGGAACCGGGACTAGCGGGAGAAATGAGCAGTTCTTC.

The rearrangement uses TRBV13 and TRBJ2-4; D may be TRBD1 or TRBD2 (5 bases each). The germline CDR1 and CDR2 sequences are PRHDT and FYEKMQ (reference sequence). The V and J ends lost 3 bases and 0 bases respectively, with 6 bases between them. CDR3 length: 14 amino acids. CDR3 in DNA: TGTGCCAGCAGCTTGAGGGGAGCCAAAAACATTCAGTACTTC. Protein product: CASSLRGAKNIQYF.

This clonotype has more than one count but fewer than ten. The chain carries TRBV7-7 and TRBJ2-5; the match to TRBD2 covers 9 bases. The CDR3 totals 16 residues. The V segment lost 0 bases and the J segment 5 bases; nucleotides outside the gene matches: 7. The germline CDR1 and CDR2 sequences are SSHAT and FNYEAQ (reference sequence). This chain's CDR3 is CASSLASGSFTETQYF. The CDR3 coding sequence is TGTGCCAGCAGCTTAGCTAGCGGGAGTTTTACGGAGACCCAGTACTTC.

This clonotype has a count of ten or more. V and J are TRBV28 and TRBJ2-1; maybe TRBD2 (6 bases). The CDR3 spans 16 residues. The V and J ends lost 2 bases and 1 base respectively, with 12 bases between them. Germline V gene data show CDR1 as MDHEN and CDR2 as SYDVKM. The DNA for the CDR3 is TGTGCCAGCAGTTTAAGAGCCGGGGGATCCTACAATGAGCAGTTCTTC. As protein: CASSLRAGGSYNEQFF.

The CDR3 spells CASSPRGGNNQPQHF. In DNA form, the CDR3 reads TGTGCCAGTAGTCCCCGCGGGGGGAACAATCAGCCCCAGCATTTT. The V gene is TRBV19, the J gene TRBJ1-5; D may be TRBD1 (5 bases). Per the germline V gene, CDR1 is LNHDA and CDR2 is SQIVND (reference sequence). The CDR3 is 15 amino acids. V lost 5 bases to trimming and J lost 3 bases, with 14 bases between them. Looking up the rest from reference TRBV19 and TRBJ1-5 gives the full variable domain: DGGITQSPKYLFRKEGQNVTLSCEQNLNHDAMYWYRQDPGQGLRLIYYSQIVNDFQKGDIAEGYSVSREKKESFPLTVTSAQKNPTAFYLCASSPRGGNNQPQHFGDGTRLSIL.

This clonotype was recorded a few times. The V gene is TRBV12-2, the J gene TRBJ1-1. TRBV12-2 is listed as a pseudogene. CDR3 length: 14 amino acids. The CDR3 DNA follows: TGTGCAAGTCGCATACAGAGAATGAACACTGAAGCTTTCTTT. It specifies CASRIQRMNTEAFF.

The CDR3 sequence: CASSYQIGDTQYF. The CDR3 nucleotides are TGTGCCAGCAGTTACCAAATCGGGGATACGCAGTATTTT. The V call is TRBV6-5, the J call TRBJ2-3; the D is unclear. Trimming stripped 2 bases from V and 6 bases from J, with 9 bases between. Germline lookup yields CDR1 MNHEY and CDR2 SVGAGI. This CDR3 region has 13 residues.

This clonotype was detected only a few times. The chain recombines TRBV28 with TRBJ1-2, with D unclear. CDR1 MDHEN and CDR2 SYDVKM come from the germline V gene. The CDR3 length is 16 residues. Trimming stripped 3 bases from V and 2 bases from J, with 16 bases between. The CDR3 nucleotides read TGTGCCAGCAGTTTGGGGTTCGGCAGTGGAAACTATGGCTACACCTTC. Amino acids: CASSLGFGSGNYGYTF.

This clonotype was counted a few times. The CDR3 here is CASSSPGVGYF. CDR3 nucleotides: TGTGCCAGCAGTTCCCCAGGGGTGGGGTACTTC. The chain couples TRBV28 to TRBJ2-7; D is possibly TRBD1 (6 bases). Germline V gene sequence: CDR1 MDHEN, CDR2 SYDVKM. Trimming shortened V by 4 bases and J by 12 bases, and 13 bases separated the two germline ends. The CDR3 contains 11 residues.

The V and J genes are TRBV14 and TRBJ1-1; 9 nucleotides line up with TRBD1. Germline lookup yields CDR1 SGHDN and CDR2 FVKESK. The junction had 9 bases not matched to a gene; V was cut back by 4 bases and J by 6 bases. This CDR3 spans 15 amino acids. CDR3 protein: CASSPGTGSVPEAFF. DNA of the CDR3: TGTGCCAGCAGCCCCGGGACAGGGTCTGTCCCTGAAGCTTTCTTT.

This clonotype has ten or more counts. The rearrangement links TRBV5-1 to TRBJ2-3, with D perhaps assigned TRBD1 or TRBD2 (5 bases each). Per the germline V gene, CDR1 is SGHRS and CDR2 is YFSETQ. Trimming shortened V by 1 base and J by 0 bases, and 9 bases separated the two germline ends. The CDR3 runs to 15 residues. CDR3 amino acids: CASSLMRGSTDTQYF. The CDR3 nucleotides are TGCGCCAGCAGCTTGATGAGGGGCAGCACAGATACGCAGTATTTT. The whole variable domain, filled in from reference TRBV5-1 and TRBJ2-3, reads KAGVTQTPRYLIKTRGQQVTLSCSPISGHRSVSWYQQTPGQGLQFLFEYFSETQRNKGNFPGRFSGRQFSNSRSEMNVSTLELGDSALYLCASSLMRGSTDTQYFGPGTRLTVL.

The V and J genes are TRBV28 and TRBJ2-3; weak D call: TRBD1 (6 bases). Trimming removed 4 bases from V and 3 bases from J, with 14 bases in between. The length of the CDR3 is 15 residues. CDR1 and CDR2 (germline): MDHEN, SYDVKM. The CDR3, as DNA: TGTGCCAGCAGTTCACCGGGACATCAAACAGATACGCAGTATTTT. Protein sequence: CASSSPGHQTDTQYF.

This clonotype was counted a few times. This chain joins TRBV6-4 and TRBJ1-3; D gene ambiguous. The V gene's germline CDR1 is MRHNA and CDR2 SNTAGT. The CDR3 is made up of 12 amino acids. Trimming took off 6 bases at V and 4 bases at J, with 7 bases between the two ends. The CDR3: CASRDPGNTIYF. As DNA, the CDR3 is TGTGCCAGCAGGGACCCCGGAAACACCATATATTTT.

The chain joins TRBV3-1 to TRBJ2-7; D is possibly TRBD2 (6 bases). CDR1 and CDR2 from the germline V gene are LGHDT and YNNKEL (reference sequence). The CDR3 has 15 amino acids. Trimming took 4 bases from V and 4 from J, leaving 17 bases between them. The CDR3: CASSLFPGGMYEQYF. CDR3 DNA sequence: TGTGCCAGCAGCCTATTTCCTGGCGGGATGTACGAGCAGTACTTC.

V is TRBV11-2 and J is TRBJ1-6, with unresolved D. The germline V gene has CDR1 SGHAT and CDR2 FQNNGV. The CDR3 consists of 12 residues. V lost 5 bases and J 9 bases, leaving 8 bases between the germline ends. CDR3 region: CASSVAPSPLHF. DNA for the CDR3: TGTGCCAGCAGCGTCGCCCCTTCACCCCTCCACTTT.

The chain carries TRBV29-1 and TRBJ1-1; D is unclear. Trimming took 7 bases from V and 2 from J, leaving 14 bases between them. The CDR3 covers 13 residues. The germline V gene has CDR1 SQVTM and CDR2 ANQGSEA. The CDR3 here is CSAKGWSNTEAFF. CDR3 DNA sequence: TGCAGCGCCAAAGGGTGGAGTAACACTGAAGCTTTCTTT.

J is TRBJ1-1 and V is TRBV6-2 or TRBV6-3; D might be TRBD1 (5 bases). CDR1 MNHEY and CDR2 SVGEGT come from the germline V gene. Between the trimmed V and J ends, which lost 7 bases and 2 bases, there was a span of 20 bases. This CDR3 has 16 amino acids. Here the CDR3 reads CASTSPPGRGNTEAFF. For the CDR3, the DNA is TGTGCCAGCACTTCTCCCCCGGGGCGAGGAAACACTGAAGCTTTCTTT.

V and J are TRBV7-8 and TRBJ2-5, with D unresolved. Trimming shortened V by 5 bases and J by 2 bases, and 12 bases separated the two germline ends. The CDR3 has 14 residues. CDR1 SGHVS and CDR2 FQNEAQ come from the germline V gene. CDR3 nucleotide sequence: TGTGCCAGCAGCCCCCGACGGTCGCAAGAGACCCAGTACTTC. It codes for CASSPRRSQETQYF.

This rearrangement joins TRBV10-1 to TRBJ2-3; D might be TRBD2 (6 bases). The CDR3 spans 16 residues. V was shortened by 10 bases and J by 0 bases, with 20 bases between the two germline ends. Germline V gene lookup returns CDR1 WNHNN and CDR2 SYGVQD (reference sequence). CDR3 sequence reads: CATRGGISFSTDTQYF. The CDR3 region has the DNA TGCGCCACCCGGGGAGGCATCTCGTTTAGCACAGATACGCAGTATTTT.

This clonotype occurred a few times. The V gene is TRBV7-9, the J gene TRBJ2-4; perhaps TRBD1 as D (7 bases). V dropped 5 bases and J dropped 8 bases, with 19 bases sitting between them. Germline V gene data show CDR1 as SEHNR and CDR2 as FQNEAQ (reference sequence). The CDR3 spans 15 residues. The CDR3 loop reads CASSPRRGPGDIQYF. For the CDR3, the DNA is TGTGCCAGCAGCCCGAGAAGGGGGCCGGGGGACATTCAGTACTTC.

This clonotype has a handful of counts. The chain links TRBV12-3 or TRBV12-4 to TRBJ1-2; D call uncertain. V dropped 5 bases and J dropped 4 bases, with 11 bases sitting between them. The CDR3 is 13 amino acids. CDR3 nucleotide sequence: TGTGCCAGCAGTCCCGGGGTTGGCTATGGCTACACCTTC. Encoded protein: CASSPGVGYGYTF.

The chain carries TRBV5-1 and TRBJ1-1, with D unclear. CDR3 length: 14 amino acids. Germline assignment: CDR1 SGHRS and CDR2 YFSETQ. V gave up 0 bases and J gave up 5 bases, with 11 bases separating them. The CDR3: CASSLVLERTEAFF. The CDR3 region has the DNA TGCGCCAGCAGCTTGGTCCTAGAACGGACTGAAGCTTTCTTT.

The chain is built from TRBV18 and TRBJ1-1; D not resolved. Trimming removed 1 base from V and 12 bases from J, with 15 bases in between. The CDR3 runs 13 residues. From germline, CDR1 is KGHSH and CDR2 LQKENI. CDR3 nucleotides: TGTGCCAGCTCACCACTCCGGGAAGGGTCGTCTTTCTTT. This translates into CASSPLREGSSFF.

This clonotype was picked up many times. The V gene is TRBV18, the J gene TRBJ1-1; perhaps TRBD1 as D (5 bases). In germline, CDR1 is KGHSH, CDR2 LQKENI. V was shortened by 3 bases and J by 1 base, with 15 bases between the two germline ends. The CDR3 has 16 amino acids. This CDR3 is CASSPARGRANTEAFF. The DNA for the CDR3 is TGTGCCAGCTCACCCGCACGGGGGAGGGCGAACACTGAAGCTTTCTTT.

The chain joins TRBV20-1 to TRBJ2-2; no reliable D call. V shed 3 bases and J shed 8 bases, with 7 bases lying between them. The CDR3 sequence is 11 residues long. Germline V lookup: CDR1 DFQATT, CDR2 SNEGSKA (reference sequence). CDR3 bases: TGCAGTGCTAGTCCGGCGGGGGAGCTGTTTTTT. Protein product: CSASPAGELFF.

This clonotype showed up just a few times. This sequence joins TRBV11-2 and TRBJ2-5; TRBD1 matches 7 bases. Germline values: CDR1 SGHAT, CDR2 FQNNGV. The length of the CDR3 is 13 residues. Losses at the gene ends were 5 bases for V and 5 bases for J; bases not matched to a gene: 5. CDR3 in amino acids: CASSGDRGETQYF. CDR3 coding DNA: TGTGCCAGCAGCGGGGACAGAGGGGAGACCCAGTACTTC.

The rearrangement joins TRBV4-1 to TRBJ2-6, with D unclear. CDR1 and CDR2 from the germline V gene are MGHRA and YSYEKL. This CDR3 spans 16 amino acids. Trimming took 1 base from V and 0 from J, leaving 7 bases between them. CDR3 in amino acids: CASSQASTSGANVLTF. The CDR3 DNA follows: TGCGCCAGCAGCCAAGCTTCCACCTCTGGGGCCAACGTCCTGACTTTC.

The chain links TRBV11-1 to TRBJ2-7; the D call may be TRBD1 or TRBD2 (5 bases each). The CDR3 loop spans 14 amino acids. V was clipped by 5 bases and J by 5 bases, with 16 bases between them. Germline V gene sequence: CDR1 SGHAT, CDR2 FQDESV (reference sequence). The CDR3 loop reads CASSRVGTGHEQYF. The CDR3 coding sequence is TGTGCCAGCAGCCGCGTGGGGACGGGCCACGAGCAGTACTTC.